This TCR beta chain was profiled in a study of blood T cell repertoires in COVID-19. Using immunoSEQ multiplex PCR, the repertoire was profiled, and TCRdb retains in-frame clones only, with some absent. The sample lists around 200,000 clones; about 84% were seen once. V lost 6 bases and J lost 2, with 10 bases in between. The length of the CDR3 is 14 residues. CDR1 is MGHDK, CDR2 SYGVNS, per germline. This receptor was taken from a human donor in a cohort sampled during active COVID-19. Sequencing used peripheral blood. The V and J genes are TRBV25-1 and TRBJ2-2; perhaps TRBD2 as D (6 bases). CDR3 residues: CASRGLFNTGELFF. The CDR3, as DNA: TGTGCCAGCAGAGGACTATTCAACACCGGGGAGCTGTTTTTT. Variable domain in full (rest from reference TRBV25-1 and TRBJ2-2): EADIYQTPRYLVIGTGKKITLECSQTMGHDKMYWYQQDPGMELHLIHYSYGVNSTEKGDLSSESTVSRIRTEHFPLTLESARPSHTSQYLCASRGLFNTGELFFGEGSRLTVL.